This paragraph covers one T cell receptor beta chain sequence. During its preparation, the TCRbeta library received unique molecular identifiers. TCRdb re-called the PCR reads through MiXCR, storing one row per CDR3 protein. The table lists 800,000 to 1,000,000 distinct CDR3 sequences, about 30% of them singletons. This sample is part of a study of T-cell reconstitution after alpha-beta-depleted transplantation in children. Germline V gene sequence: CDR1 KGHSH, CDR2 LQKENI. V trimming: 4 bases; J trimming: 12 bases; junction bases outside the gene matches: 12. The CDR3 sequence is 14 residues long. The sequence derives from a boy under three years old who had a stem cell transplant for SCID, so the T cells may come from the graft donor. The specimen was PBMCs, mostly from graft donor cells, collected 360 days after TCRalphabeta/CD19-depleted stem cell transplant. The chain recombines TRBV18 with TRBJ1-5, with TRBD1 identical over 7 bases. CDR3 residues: CASSQAQGVKRQHF. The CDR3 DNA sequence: TGTGCCAGCTCACAGGCGCAGGGGGTTAAGCGCCAGCATTTT.